This T cell receptor beta chain was found in a study of response to subunit inactivated influenza vaccine. Findings of the study overall: New T cells are recruited in small numbers by each seasonal influenza vaccination, according to the authors' suggestion.

The J segment lost 7 bases and the V segment lost 2 bases, leaving 8 bases of the junction unmatched. Germline CDR1 reads SGHDN; CDR2 reads FVKESK. This CDR3 spans 15 amino acids. One entry per CDR3 protein results from TCRdb running MiXCR on the RT-PCR reads. The profile shows approximately 730,000 distinct CDR3 sequences, approximately 15% of them singletons. About this clonotype itself: Its specificity is not known.

The chain couples TRBV14 to TRBJ2-1, with TRBD2 matching over 7 bases. The sample in question was PBMCs from blood, obtained around 14 days before vaccination. The receptor was derived from a man aged 50-60 years who received an inactivated influenza vaccine. The CDR3, as DNA: TGTGCCAGCAGCCAACCCGGACTAGGGAGGAATGAGCAGTTCTTC. Its translation: CASSQPGLGRNEQFF.